These 21 T cell receptor beta chains originate from one sample sequenced in a study of T-cell reconstitution after alpha-beta-depleted transplantation in children. TCRbeta library preparation incorporated unique molecular identifiers. TCRdb itself ran the PCR reads through MiXCR, one entry per CDR3 protein. The sample carries about 130,000 distinct CDR3 sequences, about a tenth recorded once. Specimen: PBMCs, mostly from graft donor cells, collected 180 days after TCRalphabeta/CD19-depleted stem cell transplant. The receptors derive from a girl less than two years old who had a stem cell transplant for combined immunodeficiency, so the T cells may come from the graft donor.

In its sample, this clonotype was seen many times. This chain connects TRBV6-5 to TRBJ2-7; TRBD1 is a possible D gene (6 bases). The germline CDR1 and CDR2 sequences are MNHEY and SVGAGI. V was trimmed by 2 bases and J by 4 bases, leaving 21 bases between them. This CDR3 has 17 residues. CDR3 protein: CASSYLKGQVGVYEQYF. CDR3 nucleotides: TGTGCCAGCAGTTACCTAAAGGGACAAGTAGGGGTTTACGAGCAGTACTTC.

This clonotype appeared a few times. V usage is TRBV28 and J usage is TRBJ1-1, with TRBD1 identical over 11 bases. CDR1 MDHEN and CDR2 SYDVKM come from the germline V gene. CDR3 size: 14 residues. V lost 5 bases, J lost 4 bases, and 3 bases stayed unmatched. DNA for the CDR3: TGTGCCAGCAGTCGAGGGACAGGGGGCACTGAAGCTTTCTTT. Its translation is CASSRGTGGTEAFF. The full variable domain, with the rest looked up from reference TRBV28 and TRBJ1-1, is DVKVTQSSRYLVKRTGEKVFLECVQDMDHENMFWYRQDPGLGLRLIYFSYDVKMKEKGDIPEGYSVSREKKERFSLILESASTNQTSMYLCASSRGTGGTEAFFGQGTRLTVV.

This clonotype was found a few times. The V and J genes are TRBV5-5 and TRBJ2-2, with 9 bases aligning to TRBD1. Germline trimming cut 5 bases from V and 2 bases from J; bases unmatched to any gene: 4. CDR1 is SGHKS, CDR2 YYEKEE, per germline (reference sequence). CDR3 length: 15 amino acids. The CDR3 loop reads CASRQDRGNTGELFF. CDR3 bases: TGTGCCAGCAGGCAGGACAGGGGAAACACCGGGGAGCTGTTTTTT.

This clonotype was seen more than once but under ten times. The DNA of the CDR3 is TGTGCCAGCAGAATAGCGGGAGGGCCGACAGATACGCAGTATTTT. Translating gives CASRIAGGPTDTQYF. The chain links TRBV11-2 to TRBJ2-3; 11 bases agree with TRBD2. CDR1 and CDR2 from the germline V gene are SGHAT and FQNNGV. This CDR3 spans 15 amino acids. V lost 6 bases and J lost 3; bases outside the gene matches: 5.

This clonotype was seen ten or more times. The V and J genes are TRBV7-2 and TRBJ2-3; the match to TRBD2 covers 13 bases. The CDR3 runs 15 residues. Germline lookup yields CDR1 SGHTA and CDR2 FQGNSA. V was clipped by 1 base and J by 5 bases; unmatched bases: 0. The DNA of the CDR3 is TGTGCCAGCAGCTTAGGACTAGCGGGGGGAGATACGCAGTATTTT. Translation gives CASSLGLAGGDTQYF.

This chain's CDR3 is CASSPGTGLGELFF. CDR3 DNA sequence: TGTGCCAGCAGCCCCGGGACAGGGCTGGGGGAGCTGTTTTTT. The chain recombines TRBV7-9 with TRBJ2-2, with 9 bases that match TRBD1. The ends lost 5 bases at V and 8 bases at J; junction bases unmatched: 6. The CDR3 contains 14 residues. Germline CDR1 and CDR2: SEHNR and FQNEAQ (reference sequence). Full variable domain (remainder filled in from reference TRBV7-9 and TRBJ2-2): DTGVSQNPRHKITKRGQNVTFRCDPISEHNRLYWYRQTLGQGPEFLTYFQNEAQLEKSRLLSDRFSAERPKGSFSTLEIQRTEQGDSAMYLCASSPGTGLGELFFGEGSRLTVL.

The table lists this clonotype with a few counts. The DNA for the CDR3 is TGTGCCAGCACCCGCGGACTAGCGGGAGCGGGGGAGACCCAGTACTTC. Translating it yields CASTRGLAGAGETQYF. J is TRBJ2-5 and V is TRBV12-3 or TRBV12-4; 13 bases match TRBD2. This CDR3 contains 16 residues. Unmatched junction bases numbered 10, after V lost 7 bases and J lost 5 bases.

This rearrangement joins TRBV20-1 to TRBJ1-4; the D is unclear. V dropped 0 bases and J dropped 2 bases, with 10 bases sitting between them. Germline CDR1 reads DFQATT; CDR2 reads SNEGSKA (reference sequence). The CDR3 spans 15 residues. The chain's CDR3 is CSARDLKGTNEKLFF. The CDR3, as DNA: TGCAGTGCTAGAGATCTGAAGGGTACTAATGAAAAACTGTTTTTT.

Only a few counts were recorded for this clonotype. This rearrangement joins TRBV7-2 to TRBJ2-3, with D maybe TRBD2 (6 bases). CDR3 length: 15 amino acids. V was shortened by 1 base and J by 5 bases, with 13 bases between the two germline ends. Germline-derived CDR1 and CDR2 are SGHTA and FQGNSA. The CDR3 is CASSLGSGGGDTQYF. CDR3 coding DNA: TGTGCCAGCAGCTTAGGTTCCGGGGGTGGAGATACGCAGTATTTT.

This clonotype was seen repeatedly, ten times or more. The chain uses TRBV5-1 and TRBJ2-7, with 7 bases aligning to TRBD1. The CDR3 runs to 13 residues. Germline values: CDR1 SGHRS, CDR2 YFSETQ. The J segment lost 3 bases and the V segment lost 4 bases, leaving 4 bases of the junction unmatched. CDR3 region: CASSLGQNYEQYF. For the CDR3, the DNA is TGCGCCAGCAGCCTGGGACAGAACTACGAGCAGTACTTC.

This clonotype occurred a few times. This rearrangement joins TRBV21-1 to TRBJ1-6; the listed D gene, TRBD1, was not tested against the DNA. TRBV21-1 is classified as a pseudogene. The length of the CDR3 is 16 residues. For the CDR3, the DNA is TGTGCCAGCAGCAAAAGGTCAGGGACAGAAGATTCACCCCTCCACTTT. It yields the protein CASSKRSGTEDSPLHF.

This clonotype was observed a few times. The V call is TRBV18, the J call TRBJ2-5; D is uncertain. V shed 2 bases and J shed 5 bases, with 6 bases lying between them. CDR1 is KGHSH and CDR2 is LQKENI in the germline V gene. CDR3 length: 12 amino acids. For the CDR3, the DNA is TGTGCCAGCTCACCAAGGGTTGAGACCCAGTACTTC. Amino acids: CASSPRVETQYF.

The V and J genes are TRBV7-9 and TRBJ2-7; TRBD1 aligns across 8 bases. Germline loops: CDR1 SEHNR, CDR2 FQNEAQ (reference sequence). Losses at the gene ends were 5 bases for V and 6 bases for J; bases not matched to a gene: 12. The CDR3 contains 15 residues. CDR3 DNA sequence: TGTGCCAGCAGCCAAAACTCAGGGGGCACGGGCGAGCAGTACTTC. Protein sequence: CASSQNSGGTGEQYF.

This sequence joins TRBV20-1 and TRBJ2-7, with D possibly TRBD1 on 5 matching bases. Germline V CDR1 and CDR2: DFQATT, SNEGSKA (reference sequence). V was shortened by 3 bases and J by 3 bases, with 12 bases between the two germline ends. The CDR3 covers 13 residues. The CDR3 spells CSARSRAYYEQYF. Written as DNA, the CDR3 is TGCAGTGCTAGGTCCAGGGCTTACTACGAGCAGTACTTC.

Comments on this clonotype: Relative to the germline gene, one junction end is altered; a read error may explain this. The rearrangement joins TRBV5-1 to TRBJ2-3; TRBD1 might be the D (6 bases). Germline assignment: CDR1 SGHRS and CDR2 YFSETQ. The CDR3 spans 15 residues. CDR3 sequence: CASSLLARGTDRQYF. The CDR3, as DNA: TGCGCCAGCAGCTTGTTGGCCAGGGGCACAGATAGGCAGTATTTT.

The chain uses TRBV7-2 and TRBJ2-3, with D unresolved. Germline CDR1 reads SGHTA; CDR2 reads FQGNSA. V was pared by 6 bases and J by 0 bases, with 10 bases between. The CDR3 has 14 amino acids. CDR3 DNA sequence: TGTGCCAGCAGTAACAGCCGCAGCACAGATACGCAGTATTTT. It translates to CASSNSRSTDTQYF.

The chain has TRBV27 and TRBJ1-1; possible D gene TRBD1, 6 bases. This CDR3 has 14 amino acids. Trimming left V 5 bases short and J 0 bases short, with 10 bases between. Germline V gives CDR1 MNHEY, CDR2 SMNVEV (reference sequence). The CDR3 loop is CASSRAGVNTEAFF. CDR3 nucleotide sequence: TGTGCCAGCAGTCGGGCAGGGGTGAACACTGAAGCTTTCTTT.

This clonotype was found many times. The V gene is TRBV5-1, the J gene TRBJ2-2; TRBD2 matches 7 bases. The CDR3 has 17 residues. Germline CDR1 reads SGHRS; CDR2 reads YFSETQ. The trim removed 4 bases at V and 3 bases at J, leaving 12 bases unmatched. The DNA of the CDR3 is TGCGCCAGCAGCATCAAAGTCGGGCTAGCGGACACCGGGGAGCTGTTTTTT. It codes for CASSIKVGLADTGELFF.

The V and J genes are TRBV20-1 and TRBJ1-2, with D maybe TRBD1 (5 bases). The CDR3 is 12 residues long. Germline CDR1 reads DFQATT; CDR2 reads SNEGSKA (reference sequence). Trimming stripped 1 base from V and 4 bases from J, with 7 bases between. In nucleotides, the CDR3 is TGCAGTGCTAGAGGGGGGTTCTATGGCTACACCTTC. Translation gives CSARGGFYGYTF.

This chain joins TRBV7-9 and TRBJ1-4; 7 bases line up with TRBD1. CDR1 is SEHNR and CDR2 is FQNEAQ in the germline V gene (reference sequence). Trimming at V came to 2 bases and at J to 7 bases, leaving 10 bases not matched to a gene. The CDR3 totals 16 residues. The CDR3, as DNA: TGTGCCAGCAGCTTAACAGGGGAGTCCCTGGCTGAAAAACTGTTTTTT. Translating it yields CASSLTGESLAEKLFF.

This clonotype has ten or more counts. The chain has TRBV7-2 and TRBJ2-3; D remains unclear. Per the germline V gene, CDR1 is SGHTA and CDR2 is FQGNSA. The length of the CDR3 is 16 residues. V gave up 1 base and J gave up 7 bases, with 18 bases separating them. This CDR3 is CASSLESSRQRNTQYF. The CDR3 DNA is TGTGCCAGCAGCTTAGAATCGTCCAGGCAGAGGAATACGCAGTATTTT.